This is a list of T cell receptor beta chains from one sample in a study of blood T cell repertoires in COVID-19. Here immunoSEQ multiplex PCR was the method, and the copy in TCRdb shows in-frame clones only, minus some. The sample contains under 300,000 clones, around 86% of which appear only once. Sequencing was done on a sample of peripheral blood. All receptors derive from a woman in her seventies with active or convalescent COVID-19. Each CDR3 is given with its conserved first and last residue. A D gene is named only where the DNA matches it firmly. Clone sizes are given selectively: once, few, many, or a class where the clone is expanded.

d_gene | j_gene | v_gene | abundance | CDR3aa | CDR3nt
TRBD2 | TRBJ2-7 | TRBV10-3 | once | CAISEYQVAGAYEQYF | TGTGCCATCAGTGAGTATCAGGTAGCGGGGGCCTACGAGCAGTACTTC
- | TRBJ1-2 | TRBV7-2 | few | CASSLGWGEELRSGYTF | TGTGCCAGCAGCTTAGGATGGGGAGAGGAACTTAGGAGTGGCTACACCTTC
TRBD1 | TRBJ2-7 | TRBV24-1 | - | CATSDPNRGEQYF | TGTGCCACCAGTGATCCAAACAGGGGCGAGCAGTACTTC
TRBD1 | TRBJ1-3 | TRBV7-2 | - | CASKRTGVGGNTIYF | TGTGCCAGCAAAAGAACAGGGGTAGGAGGAAACACCATATATTTT
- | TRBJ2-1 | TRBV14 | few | CASSQERGYEQFF | TGTGCCAGCAGCCAAGAGAGGGGGTACGAGCAGTTCTTC
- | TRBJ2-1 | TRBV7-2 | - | CASSLALAGSYNEQFF | TGTGCCAGCAGCTTAGCTCTAGCCGGGTCCTACAATGAGCAGTTCTTC
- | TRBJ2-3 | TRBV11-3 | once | CASSIIGGGRDTDTQYF | TGTGCCAGCAGCATAATTGGGGGGGGCCGAGACACAGATACGCAGTATTTT
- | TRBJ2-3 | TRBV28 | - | CASSLSTGRDTQYF | TGTGCCAGCAGTTTGAGTACAGGCCGTGATACGCAGTATTTT
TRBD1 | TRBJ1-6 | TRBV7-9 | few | CASSPGQGGYSPLHF | TGTGCCAGCAGCCCGGGACAGGGGGGATATTCACCCCTCCACTTT
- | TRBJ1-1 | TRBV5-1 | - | CASSLIGEGEAFF | TGCGCCAGCAGCTTGATCGGGGAGGGTGAAGCTTTCTTT
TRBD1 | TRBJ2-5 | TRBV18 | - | CASSPNQGAQETQYF | TGTGCCAGCTCACCAAACCAGGGGGCGCAGGAGACCCAGTACTTC
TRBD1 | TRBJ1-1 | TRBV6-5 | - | CASSSRTGVNTEAFF | TGTGCCAGCAGTTCCCGGACAGGGGTGAACACTGAAGCTTTCTTT
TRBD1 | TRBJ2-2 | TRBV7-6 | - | CASSSGTANTGELFF | TGTGCCAGCAGCTCGGGGACAGCCAACACCGGGGAGCTGTTTTTT
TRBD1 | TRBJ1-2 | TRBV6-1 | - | CASSSTGAYGYTF | TGTGCCAGCAGTTCGACAGGGGCGTATGGCTACACCTTC
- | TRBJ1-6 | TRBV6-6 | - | CAISPGRDNSPLHF | TGTGCCATCTCGCCCGGCAGGGATAATTCACCCCTCCACTTT
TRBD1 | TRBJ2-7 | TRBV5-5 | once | CASSYGQGRYEQYF | TGTGCCAGCAGTTACGGACAGGGAAGGTACGAGCAGTACTTC
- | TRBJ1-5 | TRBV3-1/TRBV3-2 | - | CASSQDLSVYSNQPQHF | TGTGCCAGCAGCCAAGATCTCAGCGTTTATAGCAATCAGCCCCAGCATTTT
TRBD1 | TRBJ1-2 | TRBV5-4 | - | CASSPPGEGQNYGYTF | TGTGCCAGCAGCCCTCCTGGAGAGGGACAGAATTATGGCTACACCTTC
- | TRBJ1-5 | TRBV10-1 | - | CASSESADQPQHF | TGCGCCAGCAGTGAGTCAGCGGATCAGCCCCAGCATTTT
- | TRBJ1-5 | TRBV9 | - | CASSVATDFNQPQHF | TGTGCCAGCAGCGTAGCTACGGACTTCAATCAGCCCCAGCATTTT
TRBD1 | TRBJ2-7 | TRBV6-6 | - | CASSPPGTGTTYEQYF | TGTGCCAGCAGTCCGCCCGGGACAGGGACTACCTACGAGCAGTACTTC
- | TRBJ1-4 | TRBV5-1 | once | CASSLSGATNEKLFF | TGCGCCAGCAGCTTATCAGGGGCAACTAATGAAAAACTGTTTTTT
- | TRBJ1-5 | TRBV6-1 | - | CASSERKGGSLNQPQHF | TGTGCCAGCAGTGAACGAAAGGGAGGGAGCCTTAATCAGCCCCAGCATTTT
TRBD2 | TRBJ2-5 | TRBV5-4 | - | CASSFPSGEAETQYF | TGTGCCAGCAGCTTCCCTAGCGGGGAAGCAGAGACCCAGTACTTC
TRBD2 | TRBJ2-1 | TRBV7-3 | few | CASSLGESGGSYNEQFF | TGTGCCAGCAGCTTAGGGGAAAGCGGGGGATCCTACAATGAGCAGTTCTTC
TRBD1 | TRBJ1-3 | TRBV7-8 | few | CASSLFNRGTGNTIYF | TGTGCCAGCAGCCTTTTTAACAGGGGGACTGGAAACACCATATATTTT
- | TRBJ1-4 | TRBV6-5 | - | CASSYSIREGDEKLFF | TGTGCCAGCAGTTACTCGATCCGAGAAGGGGATGAAAAACTGTTTTTT
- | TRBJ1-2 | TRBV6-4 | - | CASSATGINGYTF | TGTGCCAGCAGTGCTACAGGGATTAATGGCTACACCTTC
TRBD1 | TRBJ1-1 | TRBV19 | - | CASSKMGQMNTEAFF | TGTGCCAGTAGCAAAATGGGACAGATGAACACTGAAGCTTTCTTT